This TCR beta chain was retrieved from a study of blood T cell repertoires in COVID-19. V trimming: 4 bases; J trimming: 7 bases; junction bases outside the gene matches: 10. The CDR3 contains 15 residues. CDR1 is LGHNA, CDR2 YSLEER, per germline. In this sample, this clone turned up once. Using immunoSEQ multiplex PCR, the repertoire was profiled, and TCRdb retains in-frame clones only, with some absent. The sample includes around 300,000 clones, around nine tenths of them seen just once. What was sequenced was PBMCs or T cells enriched from blood (not recorded which). This clonotype originated in a woman between 40 and 55 years old who had recovered from COVID-19. The chain uses TRBV4-3 and TRBJ2-1; 7 bases match TRBD2. In nucleotides, the CDR3 is TGCGCCAGCAGCCTCGCCGCGACTAGCTCTAATGAGCAGTTCTTC. This codes for CASSLAATSSNEQFF.